These T cell receptor beta chains were read from a single sample in a study of blood T cell repertoires in COVID-19. Here immunoSEQ multiplex PCR was the method, and the copy in TCRdb shows in-frame clones only, minus some. There are 300,000 or so clones in the sample; about nine tenths occur only once, and under 3.5% lies in the top ten. Sequencing used peripheral blood. The receptors originated from a woman in her twenties or thirties with COVID-19, enrolled during active disease. The CDR3 runs from the conserved cysteine through the conserved F or W. The D gene is left open where the match is weak. The size entry is marked missing in some rows and otherwise reads once, few, many or a size class.

>TRBJ2-5|TRBV3-1/TRBV3-2|NA|TRBD2
TGTGCCAGCAGCCAAGATTTGGCTAGCGGGGAAGAGACCCAGTACTTC
CASSQDLASGEETQYF
>TRBJ1-1|TRBV19|once|NA
TGTGCCAGTATAGCCAATACTGAAGCTTTCTTT
CASIANTEAFF
>TRBJ2-1|TRBV19|NA|NA
TGTGCCAGTAGTATATTGGTGAGACAGGCCCACAATGAGCAGTTCTTC
CASSILVRQAHNEQFF
>TRBJ1-1|TRBV20-1|NA|NA
TGCAGTGCTAGTATCAGAACAGCCTACACTGAAGCTTTCTTT
CSASIRTAYTEAFF
>TRBJ1-5|TRBV5-1|NA|TRBD1
TGCGCCAGCAGCCCGGGACAGGGAAGCAATCAGCCCCAGCATTTT
CASSPGQGSNQPQHF
>TRBJ2-2|TRBV5-1|NA|TRBD2
TGCGCCAGCAGCCCCCGTGCGGGAGGGATGAACACCGGGGAGCTGTTTTTT
CASSPRAGGMNTGELFF
>TRBJ2-1|TRBV7-3|NA|NA
TGTGCCAGCAGCTTAAGTGGTCGGGGTCATAATGAGCAGTTCTTC
CASSLSGRGHNEQFF
>TRBJ1-5|TRBV7-9|NA|NA
TGTGCCAGCAGCCCAGCCGCTACGGAGAATCAGCCCCAGCATTTT
CASSPAATENQPQHF
>TRBJ1-4|TRBV9|NA|NA
TGTGCCAGCAGCGTAGAGGGCAGGGCTGAAAAACTGTTTTTT
CASSVEGRAEKLFF
>TRBJ2-7|TRBV7-9|NA|TRBD1
TGTGCCAGCAGCTTAACCAGGGGGGGACAGGGGAGCAACGAGCAGTACTTC
CASSLTRGGQGSNEQYF
>TRBJ2-5|TRBV24-1|NA|TRBD2
TGTGCCACCAGTGACGTCACTAGTAGCGGGAGAAAAAAGACCCAGTACTTC
CATSDVTSSGRKKTQYF
>TRBJ2-3|TRBV14|NA|NA
TGTGCCAGCAGCCAACATACCGGGACTTCCACAGATACGCAGTATTTT
CASSQHTGTSTDTQYF
>TRBJ2-1|TRBV5-1|NA|TRBD2
TGCGCCAGCAGCTTGTTTGCTAGCGGGAGGGCCTATGAGCAGTTCTTC
CASSLFASGRAYEQFF
>TRBJ1-6|TRBV10-2|once|TRBD1
TGCGCCAGCAGTGAGATTCTGACAGGGGTAAATTCACCCCTCCACTTT
CASSEILTGVNSPLHF
>TRBJ1-5|TRBV19|few|NA
TGTGCCAGTAGTTTCGGACAGAGGGGCAATCAGCCCCAGCATTTT
CASSFGQRGNQPQHF
>TRBJ2-2|TRBV11-3|NA|TRBD1
TGTGCCAGCAGCTTAGAATCGCAGGGGGACACCGGGGAGCTGTTTTTT
CASSLESQGDTGELFF
>TRBJ1-3|TRBV10-3|NA|NA
TGTGCCATCCTGAACAGCTCTGGAAACACCATATATTTT
CAILNSSGNTIYF
>TRBJ1-1|TRBV7-3|NA|TRBD1
TGTGCCAGCAGCCATGAGAAAGACAGGGGAAGAACTGAAGCTTTCTTT
CASSHEKDRGRTEAFF
>TRBJ2-2|TRBV3-1/TRBV3-2|NA|TRBD2
TGTGCCAGCAGCCTTCTAGCGGGAGAGGGGGAGCTGTTTTTT
CASSLLAGEGELFF
>TRBJ2-5|TRBV5-6|NA|TRBD2
TGTGCCAGCAGTCCCCACCCCGGGAGGTCGGAGACCCAGTACTTC
CASSPHPGRSETQYF
>TRBJ2-7|TRBV3-1/TRBV3-2|NA|TRBD1
TGTGCCAGCAGCCTGGGGGCACAGGGACAGACCTTCTACGAGCAGTACTTC
CASSLGAQGQTFYEQYF
>TRBJ1-5|TRBV27|NA|TRBD1
TGTGCCAGCCGGCACAGGGGAGGAAATCAGCCCCAGCATTTT
CASRHRGGNQPQHF
>TRBJ2-5|TRBV27|NA|NA
TGTGCCAGCGCAAAAGCAGGGGTAGAGACCCAGTACTTC
CASAKAGVETQYF
>TRBJ2-7|TRBV19|NA|TRBD2
TGTGCCAGTAGTCTTCGTCCGGGACTAGCGGGAGTATACGAGCAGTACTTC
CASSLRPGLAGVYEQYF
>TRBJ1-2|TRBV7-2|NA|TRBD1
TGTGCCAGCAGCTTCGGGACAGGGGTTAGTGGCTACACCTTC
CASSFGTGVSGYTF
>TRBJ2-4|TRBV7-3|NA|NA
TGTGCCAGCAGCTTTAGGGCAGGGGAAAACATTCAGTACTTC
CASSFRAGENIQYF
>TRBJ2-7|TRBV11-1|NA|TRBD2
TGTGCCAGCAGCCGTTGGACTAGCGGGGTCTACGAGCAGTACTTC
CASSRWTSGVYEQYF
>TRBJ2-7|TRBV6-5|NA|TRBD1
TGTGCCAGCAGCATGACAGGGGGTGCCGCCTACGAGCAGTACTTC
CASSMTGGAAYEQYF
>TRBJ1-2|TRBV11-2|NA|TRBD1
TGTGCCAGCAGCTTAGAACCAGGGGGCAACTATGGCTACACCTTC
CASSLEPGGNYGYTF